The T cell receptor (beta chain) described here comes from a study of blood T cell repertoires in COVID-19. Adults between about 18 and 95 years of age took part from 24 US areas. Assignment of participants to cohorts was predicated upon participant-reported clinical history. Cohort 3 donors counted as recovered after two negative PCRs, clearance, or resolved symptoms. In the original processing: The authors estimated nucleated cell counts from reference gene primer amplification. Sequenced by immunoSEQ multiplex PCR; TCRdb stores in-frame clones only, minus some. That table supplies the V and J calls and clone size; D and trimming were determined from the DNA. The repertoire includes around 310,000 clones, around 91% of them detected once, and around a tenth sits in the top ten. The V gene lost 4 bases and the J gene lost 1 base, with 16 bases spanning the gap. The CDR3 contains 16 residues. Germline CDR1 and CDR2: LGHDT and YNNKEL (reference sequence).

The sequenced sample consisted of PBMCs or T cells enriched from blood (not recorded which). This chain links TRBV3-1 (or the pseudogene TRBV3-2) with TRBJ1-1; D unclear. The TCR originated in a woman in her thirties or forties who had recovered from COVID-19. CDR3 protein: CASSPRVPSGNTEAFF. The DNA of the CDR3 is TGTGCCAGCAGCCCGAGGGTCCCTTCTGGGAACACTGAAGCTTTCTTT.